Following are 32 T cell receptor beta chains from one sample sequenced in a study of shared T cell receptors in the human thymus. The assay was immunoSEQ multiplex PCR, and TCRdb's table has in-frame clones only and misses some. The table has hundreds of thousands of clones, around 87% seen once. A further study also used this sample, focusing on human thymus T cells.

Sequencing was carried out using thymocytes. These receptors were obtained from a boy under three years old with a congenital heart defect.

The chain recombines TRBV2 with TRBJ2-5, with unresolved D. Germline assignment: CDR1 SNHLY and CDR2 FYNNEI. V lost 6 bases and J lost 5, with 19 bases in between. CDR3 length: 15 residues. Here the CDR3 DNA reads TGTGCCAGCAGACCTAGTCCTCCGACGGCGGAGACCCAGTACTTC. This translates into CASRPSPPTAETQYF.

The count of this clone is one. In DNA form, the CDR3 reads TGTGCCAGCAGAGACGGGACAGGGAGTAGGAACTATGGCTACACCTTC. Translation: CASRDGTGSRNYGYTF. This rearrangement joins TRBV2 to TRBJ1-2; 9 bases match TRBD1. CDR1 and CDR2 from the germline V gene are SNHLY and FYNNEI. V lost 6 bases, J lost 2 bases, and 10 bases stayed unmatched. The CDR3 extends over 16 amino acids.

CDR3 bases: TGTGCCAGCAGTGAATACAGGGGATCGGATACGCAGTATTTT. It translates to CASSEYRGSDTQYF. The rearrangement joins TRBV25-1 to TRBJ2-3; D perhaps matches TRBD1 (6 bases). CDR3 length: 14 amino acids. Germline loops: CDR1 MGHDK, CDR2 SYGVNS. Trimming left V 0 bases short and J 6 bases short, with 10 bases between. Filled out from reference TRBV25-1 and TRBJ2-3, the complete variable domain reads EADIYQTPRYLVIGTGKKITLECSQTMGHDKMYWYQQDPGMELHLIHYSYGVNSTEKGDLSSESTVSRIRTEHFPLTLESARPSHTSQYLCASSEYRGSDTQYFGPGTRLTVL.

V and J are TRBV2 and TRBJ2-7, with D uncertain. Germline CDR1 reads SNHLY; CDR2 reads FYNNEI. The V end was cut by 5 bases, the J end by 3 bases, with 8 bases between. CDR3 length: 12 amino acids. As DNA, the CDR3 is TGTGCCAGCAGTTCGACTGGCTACGAGCAGTACTTC. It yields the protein CASSSTGYEQYF. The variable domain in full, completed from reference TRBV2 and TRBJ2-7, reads EPEVTQTPSHQVTQMGQEVILRCVPISNHLYFYWYRQILGQKVEFLVSFYNNEISEKSEIFDDQFSVERPDGSNFTLKIRSTKLEDSAMYFCASSSTGYEQYFGPGTRLTVT.

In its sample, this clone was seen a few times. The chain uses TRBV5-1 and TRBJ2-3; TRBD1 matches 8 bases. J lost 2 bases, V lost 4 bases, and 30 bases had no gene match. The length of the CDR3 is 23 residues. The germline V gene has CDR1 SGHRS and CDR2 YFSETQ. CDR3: CASSRTGYYPLTSAEPLTDTQYF. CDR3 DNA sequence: TGCGCCAGCAGCAGGACAGGGTACTACCCACTTACCAGCGCAGAACCCCTCACAGATACGCAGTATTTT. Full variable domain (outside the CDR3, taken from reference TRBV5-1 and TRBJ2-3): KAGVTQTPRYLIKTRGQQVTLSCSPISGHRSVSWYQQTPGQGLQFLFEYFSETQRNKGNFPGRFSGRQFSNSRSEMNVSTLELGDSALYLCASSRTGYYPLTSAEPLTDTQYFGPGTRLTVL.

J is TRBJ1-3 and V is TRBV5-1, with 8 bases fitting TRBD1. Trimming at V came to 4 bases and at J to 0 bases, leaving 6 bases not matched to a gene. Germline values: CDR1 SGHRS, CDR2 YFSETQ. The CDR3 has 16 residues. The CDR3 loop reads CASSQGTGHSGNTIYF. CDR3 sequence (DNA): TGCGCCAGCAGCCAGGGGACAGGCCACTCTGGAAACACCATATATTTT.

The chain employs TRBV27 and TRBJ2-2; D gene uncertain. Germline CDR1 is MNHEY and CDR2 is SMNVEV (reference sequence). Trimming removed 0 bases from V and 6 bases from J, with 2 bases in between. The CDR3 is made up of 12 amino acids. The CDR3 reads CASSLSSGELFF. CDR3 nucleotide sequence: TGTGCCAGCAGTTTATCCTCCGGGGAGCTGTTTTTT.

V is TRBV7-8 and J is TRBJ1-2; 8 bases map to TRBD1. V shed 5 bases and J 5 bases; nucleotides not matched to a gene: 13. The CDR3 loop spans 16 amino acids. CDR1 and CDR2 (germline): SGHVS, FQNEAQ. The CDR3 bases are TGTGCCAGCAGCGAGTTCAGGGTACAGGGGGTATATGGCTACACCTTC. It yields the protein CASSEFRVQGVYGYTF.

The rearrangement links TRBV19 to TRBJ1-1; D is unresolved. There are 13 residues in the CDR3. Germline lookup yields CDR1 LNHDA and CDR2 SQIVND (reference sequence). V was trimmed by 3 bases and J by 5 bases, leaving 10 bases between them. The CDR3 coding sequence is TGTGCCAGTAGTATCCGGGGTTGGACTGAAGCTTTCTTT. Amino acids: CASSIRGWTEAFF.

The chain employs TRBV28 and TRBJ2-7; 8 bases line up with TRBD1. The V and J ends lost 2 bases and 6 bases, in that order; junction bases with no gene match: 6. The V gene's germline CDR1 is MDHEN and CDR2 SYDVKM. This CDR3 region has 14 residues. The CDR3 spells CASSLNTGGGEQYF. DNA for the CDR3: TGTGCCAGCAGTTTAAATACAGGGGGAGGCGAGCAGTACTTC.

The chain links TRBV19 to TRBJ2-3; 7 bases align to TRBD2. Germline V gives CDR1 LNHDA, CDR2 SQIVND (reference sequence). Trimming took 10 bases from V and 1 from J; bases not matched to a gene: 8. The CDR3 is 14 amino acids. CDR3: CATKERGGTDTQYF. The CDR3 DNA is TGTGCCACAAAGGAGCGGGGAGGCACAGATACGCAGTATTTT.

CDR3 coding DNA: TGTGCCAGTCGCGGCAATCAGCCCCAGCATTTT. Translation gives CASRGNQPQHF. The chain is built from TRBV9 and TRBJ1-5; no definite D call. The CDR3 has 11 amino acids. V lost 8 bases and J 2 bases, leaving 5 bases between the germline ends. Germline CDR1 and CDR2: SGDLS and YYNGEE.

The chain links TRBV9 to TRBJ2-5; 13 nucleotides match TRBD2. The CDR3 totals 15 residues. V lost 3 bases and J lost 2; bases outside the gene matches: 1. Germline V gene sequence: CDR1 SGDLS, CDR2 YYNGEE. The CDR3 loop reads CASSETSGGQETQYF. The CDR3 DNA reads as TGTGCCAGCAGCGAGACTAGCGGGGGGCAAGAGACCCAGTACTTC.

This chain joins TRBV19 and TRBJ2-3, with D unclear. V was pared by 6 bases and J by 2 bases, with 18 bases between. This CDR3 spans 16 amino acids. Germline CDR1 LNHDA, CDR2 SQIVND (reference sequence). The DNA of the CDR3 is TGTGCCAGTAGAAGTACGCCCCCAGGTTCCACAGATACGCAGTATTTT. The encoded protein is CASRSTPPGSTDTQYF.

CDR3 nucleotide sequence: TGCGCCAGCAGCCAAGATCCCCTGAACAGGGGTCGGGAGCTGTTTTTT. Amino acids: CASSQDPLNRGRELFF. This chain joins TRBV4-3 and TRBJ2-2, with 7 bases aligning to TRBD1. The CDR3 loop spans 16 amino acids. The junction had 10 bases not matched to a gene; V was cut back by 0 bases and J by 9 bases. Per the germline V gene, CDR1 is LGHNA and CDR2 is YSLEER.

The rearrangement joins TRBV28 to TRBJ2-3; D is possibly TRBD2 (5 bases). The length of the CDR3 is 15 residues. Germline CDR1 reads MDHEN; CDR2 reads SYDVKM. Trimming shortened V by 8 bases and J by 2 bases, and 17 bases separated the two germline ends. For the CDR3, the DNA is TGTGCCAGCGGGCTTCAAGTAGCGACCACAGATACGCAGTATTTT. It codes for CASGLQVATTDTQYF. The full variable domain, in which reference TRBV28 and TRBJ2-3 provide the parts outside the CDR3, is DVKVTQSSRYLVKRTGEKVFLECVQDMDHENMFWYRQDPGLGLRLIYFSYDVKMKEKGDIPEGYSVSREKKERFSLILESASTNQTSMYLCASGLQVATTDTQYFGPGTRLTVL.

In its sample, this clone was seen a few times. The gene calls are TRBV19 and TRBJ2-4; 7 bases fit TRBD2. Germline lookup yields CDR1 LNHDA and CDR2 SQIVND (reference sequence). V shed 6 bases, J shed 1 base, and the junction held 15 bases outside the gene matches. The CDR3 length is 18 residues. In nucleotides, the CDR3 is TGTGCCAGTAGAAGGGAGGCGGGGGAGGACTGGGCCAAAAACATTCAGTACTTC. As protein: CASRREAGEDWAKNIQYF. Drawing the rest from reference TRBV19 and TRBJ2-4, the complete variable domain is DGGITQSPKYLFRKEGQNVTLSCEQNLNHDAMYWYRQDPGQGLRLIYYSQIVNDFQKGDIAEGYSVSREKKESFPLTVTSAQKNPTAFYLCASRREAGEDWAKNIQYFGAGTRLSVL.

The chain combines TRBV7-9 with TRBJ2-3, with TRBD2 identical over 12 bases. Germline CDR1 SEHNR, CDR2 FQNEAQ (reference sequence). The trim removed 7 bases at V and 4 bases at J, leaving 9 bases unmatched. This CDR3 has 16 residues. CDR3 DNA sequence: TGTGCCAGCATCCCCTTACTAGCGGGAGGACCAGATACGCAGTATTTT. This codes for CASIPLLAGGPDTQYF.

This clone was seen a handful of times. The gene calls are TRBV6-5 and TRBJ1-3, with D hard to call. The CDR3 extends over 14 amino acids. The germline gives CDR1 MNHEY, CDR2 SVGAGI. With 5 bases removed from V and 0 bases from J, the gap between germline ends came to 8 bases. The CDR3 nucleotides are TGTGCCAGCAGTGGGCCCAGCTCTGGAAACACCATATATTTT. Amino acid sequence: CASSGPSSGNTIYF.

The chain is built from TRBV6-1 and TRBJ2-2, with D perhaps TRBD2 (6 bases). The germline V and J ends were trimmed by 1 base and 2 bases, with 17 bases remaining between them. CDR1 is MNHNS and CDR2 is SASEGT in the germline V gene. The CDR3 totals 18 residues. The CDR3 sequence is CASSEGRIAEENTGELFF. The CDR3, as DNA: TGTGCCAGCAGTGAAGGACGTATAGCGGAGGAAAACACCGGGGAGCTGTTTTTT.

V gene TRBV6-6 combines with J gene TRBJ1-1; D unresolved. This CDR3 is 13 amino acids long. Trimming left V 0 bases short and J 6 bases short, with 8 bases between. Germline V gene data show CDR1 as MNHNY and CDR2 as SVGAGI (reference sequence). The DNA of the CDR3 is TGTGCCAGCAGTTACTCCCTTTTCGCTGAAGCTTTCTTT. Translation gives CASSYSLFAEAFF.

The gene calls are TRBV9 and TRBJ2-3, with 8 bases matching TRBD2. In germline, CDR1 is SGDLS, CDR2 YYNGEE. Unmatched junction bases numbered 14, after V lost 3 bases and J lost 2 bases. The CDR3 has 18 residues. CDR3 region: CASSGRTLAGGITDTQYF. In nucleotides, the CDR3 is TGTGCCAGCAGCGGAAGAACCCTAGCGGGCGGGATCACAGATACGCAGTATTTT.

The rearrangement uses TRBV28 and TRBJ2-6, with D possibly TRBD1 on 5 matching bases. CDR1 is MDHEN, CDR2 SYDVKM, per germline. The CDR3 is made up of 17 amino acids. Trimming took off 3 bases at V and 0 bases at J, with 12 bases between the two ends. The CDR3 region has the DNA TGTGCCAGCAGTTTGGCCAGGGCCAACTCTGGGGCCAACGTCCTGACTTTC. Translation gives CASSLARANSGANVLTF.

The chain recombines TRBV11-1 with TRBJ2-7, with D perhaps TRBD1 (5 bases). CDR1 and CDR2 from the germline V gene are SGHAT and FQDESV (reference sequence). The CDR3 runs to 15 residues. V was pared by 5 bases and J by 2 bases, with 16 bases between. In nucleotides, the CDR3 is TGTGCCAGCAGCCCAGACCAGGGTCCGCCCTACGAGCAGTACTTC. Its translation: CASSPDQGPPYEQYF.

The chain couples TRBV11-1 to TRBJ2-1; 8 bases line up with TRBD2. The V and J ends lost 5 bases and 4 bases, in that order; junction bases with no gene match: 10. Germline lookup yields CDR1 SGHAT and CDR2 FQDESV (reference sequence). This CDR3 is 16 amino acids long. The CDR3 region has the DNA TGTGCCAGCAGCCATAGGGCGGGGGGAGTTTACAATGAGCAGTTCTTC. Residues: CASSHRAGGVYNEQFF.

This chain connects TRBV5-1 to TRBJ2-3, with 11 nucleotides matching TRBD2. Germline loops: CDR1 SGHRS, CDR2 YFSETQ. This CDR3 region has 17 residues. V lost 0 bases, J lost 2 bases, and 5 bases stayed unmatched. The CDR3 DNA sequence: TGCGCCAGCAGCTTGGCGACTAGCGGGGAGTTCACAGATACGCAGTATTTT. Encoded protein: CASSLATSGEFTDTQYF.

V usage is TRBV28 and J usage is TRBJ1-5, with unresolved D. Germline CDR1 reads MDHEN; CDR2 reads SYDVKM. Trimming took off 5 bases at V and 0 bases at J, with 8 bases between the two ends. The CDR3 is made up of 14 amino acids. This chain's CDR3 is CASSRRYSNQPQHF. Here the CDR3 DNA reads TGTGCCAGCAGTCGGCGGTATAGCAATCAGCCCCAGCATTTT.

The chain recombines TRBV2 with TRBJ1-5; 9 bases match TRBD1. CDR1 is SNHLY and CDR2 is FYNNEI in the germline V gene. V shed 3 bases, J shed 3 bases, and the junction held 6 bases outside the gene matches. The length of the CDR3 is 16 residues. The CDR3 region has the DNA TGTGCCAGCAGTGAGCCACAGGGGGCCTTCAATCAGCCCCAGCATTTT. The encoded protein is CASSEPQGAFNQPQHF.

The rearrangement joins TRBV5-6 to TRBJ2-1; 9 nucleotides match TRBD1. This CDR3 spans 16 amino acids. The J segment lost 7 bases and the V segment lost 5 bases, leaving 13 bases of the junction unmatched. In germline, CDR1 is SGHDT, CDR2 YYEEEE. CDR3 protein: CASRQGDRVSSNEQFF. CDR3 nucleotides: TGTGCCAGCAGACAGGGGGACAGGGTGAGTAGTAATGAGCAGTTCTTC.

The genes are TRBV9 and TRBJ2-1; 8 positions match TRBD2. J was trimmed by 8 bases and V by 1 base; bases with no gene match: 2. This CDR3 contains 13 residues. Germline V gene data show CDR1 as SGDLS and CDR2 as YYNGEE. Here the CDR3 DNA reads TGTGCCAGCAGCGTATTGCGGGAGGATGAGCAGTTCTTC. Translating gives CASSVLREDEQFF.

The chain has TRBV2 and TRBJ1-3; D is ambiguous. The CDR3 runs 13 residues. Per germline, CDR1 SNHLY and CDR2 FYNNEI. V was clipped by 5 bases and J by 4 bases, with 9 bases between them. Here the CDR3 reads CASSPRLGNTIYF. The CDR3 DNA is TGTGCCAGCAGTCCGCGTTTGGGAAACACCATATATTTT.

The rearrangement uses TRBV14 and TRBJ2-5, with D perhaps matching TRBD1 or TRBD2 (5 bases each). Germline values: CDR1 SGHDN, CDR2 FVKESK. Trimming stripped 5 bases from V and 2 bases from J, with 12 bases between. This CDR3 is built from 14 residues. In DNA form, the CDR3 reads TGTGCCAGCAGCAAAGGGACGGGGCAAGAGACCCAGTACTTC. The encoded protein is CASSKGTGQETQYF.